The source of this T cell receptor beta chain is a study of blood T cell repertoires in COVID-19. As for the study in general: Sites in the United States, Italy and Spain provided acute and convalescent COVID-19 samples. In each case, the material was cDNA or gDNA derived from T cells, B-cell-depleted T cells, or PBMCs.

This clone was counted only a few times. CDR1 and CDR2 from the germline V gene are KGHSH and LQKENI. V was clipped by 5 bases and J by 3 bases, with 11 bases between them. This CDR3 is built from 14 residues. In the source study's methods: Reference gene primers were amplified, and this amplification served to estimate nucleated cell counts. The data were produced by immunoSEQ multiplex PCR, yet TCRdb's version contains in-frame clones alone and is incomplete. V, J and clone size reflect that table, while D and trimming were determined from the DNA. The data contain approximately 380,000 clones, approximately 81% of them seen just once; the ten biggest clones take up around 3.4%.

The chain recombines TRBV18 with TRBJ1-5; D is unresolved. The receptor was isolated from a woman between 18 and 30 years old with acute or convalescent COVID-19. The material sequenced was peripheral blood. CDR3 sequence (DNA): TGTGCCAGCTCATCCGACGGAGACAATCAGCCCCAGCATTTT. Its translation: CASSSDGDNQPQHF.